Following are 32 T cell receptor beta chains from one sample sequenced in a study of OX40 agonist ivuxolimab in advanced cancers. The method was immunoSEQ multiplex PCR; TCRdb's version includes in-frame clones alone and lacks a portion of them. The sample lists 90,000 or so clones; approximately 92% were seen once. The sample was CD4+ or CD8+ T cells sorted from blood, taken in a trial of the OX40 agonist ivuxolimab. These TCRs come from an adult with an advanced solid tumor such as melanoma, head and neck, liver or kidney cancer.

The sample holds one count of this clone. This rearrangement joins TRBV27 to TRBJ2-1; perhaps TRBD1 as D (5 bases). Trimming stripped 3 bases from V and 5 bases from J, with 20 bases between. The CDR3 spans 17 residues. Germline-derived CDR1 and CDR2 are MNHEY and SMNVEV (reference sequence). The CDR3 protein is CASSLPRVGVVNNEQFF. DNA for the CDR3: TGTGCCAGCAGTTTGCCTCGTGTAGGGGTGGTGAACAATGAGCAGTTCTTC.

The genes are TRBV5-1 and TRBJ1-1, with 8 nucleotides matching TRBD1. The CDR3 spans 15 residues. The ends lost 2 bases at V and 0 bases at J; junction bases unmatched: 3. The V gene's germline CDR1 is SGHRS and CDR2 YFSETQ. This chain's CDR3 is CASSLRQGMNTEAFF. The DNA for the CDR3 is TGCGCCAGCAGCTTAAGACAGGGGATGAACACTGAAGCTTTCTTT.

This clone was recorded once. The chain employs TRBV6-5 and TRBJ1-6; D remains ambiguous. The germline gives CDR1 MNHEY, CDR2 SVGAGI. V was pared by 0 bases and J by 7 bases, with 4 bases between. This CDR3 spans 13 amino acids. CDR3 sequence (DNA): TGTGCCAGCAGTTACTCGAGCAATTCACCCCTCCACTTT. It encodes CASSYSSNSPLHF.

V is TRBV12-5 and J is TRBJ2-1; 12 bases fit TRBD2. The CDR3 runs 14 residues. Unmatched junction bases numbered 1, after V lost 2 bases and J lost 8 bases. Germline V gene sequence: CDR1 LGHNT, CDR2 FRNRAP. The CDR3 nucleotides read TGTGCTAGTGGTTTGCGACTAGCGGGAGATGAGCAGTTCTTC. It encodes CASGLRLAGDEQFF.

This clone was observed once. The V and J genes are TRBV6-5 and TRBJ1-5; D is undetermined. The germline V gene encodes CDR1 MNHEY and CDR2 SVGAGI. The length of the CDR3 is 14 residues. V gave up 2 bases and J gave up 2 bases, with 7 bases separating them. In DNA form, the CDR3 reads TGTGCCAGCAGTTACGGCCAGGGCAATCAGCCCCAGCATTTT. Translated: CASSYGQGNQPQHF.

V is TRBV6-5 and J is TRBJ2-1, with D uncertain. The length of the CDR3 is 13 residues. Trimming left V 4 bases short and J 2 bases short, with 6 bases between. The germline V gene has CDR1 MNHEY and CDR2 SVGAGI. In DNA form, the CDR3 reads TGTGCCAGCAGTTTCTCCCCCTACAATGAGCAGTTCTTC. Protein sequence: CASSFSPYNEQFF.

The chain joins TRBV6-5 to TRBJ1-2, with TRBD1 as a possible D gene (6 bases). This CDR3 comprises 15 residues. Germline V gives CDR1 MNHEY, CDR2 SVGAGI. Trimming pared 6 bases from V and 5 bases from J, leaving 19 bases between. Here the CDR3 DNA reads TGTGCCAGCAGCCCAAGGGGGTCAGACTCATATGGCTACACCTTC. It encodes CASSPRGSDSYGYTF.

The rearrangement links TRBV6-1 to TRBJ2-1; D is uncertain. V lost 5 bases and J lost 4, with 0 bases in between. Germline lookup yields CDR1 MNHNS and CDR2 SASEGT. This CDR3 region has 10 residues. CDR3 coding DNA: TGTGCCAGCAGTTACAATGAGCAGTTCTTC. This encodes CASSYNEQFF.

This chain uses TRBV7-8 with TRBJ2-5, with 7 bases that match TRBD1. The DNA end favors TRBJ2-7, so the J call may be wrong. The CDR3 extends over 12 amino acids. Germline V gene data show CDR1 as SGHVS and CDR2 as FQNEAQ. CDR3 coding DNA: TGTGCCAGCAGCCCGGACAGGTACGAGCAGTACTTC. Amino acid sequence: CASSPDRYEQYF.

The CDR3 spells CASSYSSGAEKLFF. For the CDR3, the DNA is TGTGCCAGCAGTTACTCGAGTGGGGCTGAAAAACTGTTTTTT. The J gene is TRBJ1-4, the V gene TRBV6-5; D may be TRBD1 (5 bases). The CDR3 spans 14 residues. The germline gives CDR1 MNHEY, CDR2 SVGAGI. Trimming took 0 bases from V and 7 from J, leaving 9 bases between them.

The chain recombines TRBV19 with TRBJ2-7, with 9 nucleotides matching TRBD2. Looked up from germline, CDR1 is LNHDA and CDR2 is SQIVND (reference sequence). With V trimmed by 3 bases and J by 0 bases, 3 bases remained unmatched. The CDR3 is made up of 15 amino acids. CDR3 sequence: CASSIVLAGSYEQYF. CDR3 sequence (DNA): TGTGCCAGTAGTATTGTACTAGCGGGCTCCTACGAGCAGTACTTC.

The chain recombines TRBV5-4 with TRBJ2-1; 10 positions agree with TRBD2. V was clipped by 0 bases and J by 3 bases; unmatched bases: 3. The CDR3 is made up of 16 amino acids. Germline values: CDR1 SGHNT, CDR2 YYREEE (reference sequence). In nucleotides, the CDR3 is TGTGCCAGCAGCTTGGTAGCGGGAGGACTCTACAATGAGCAGTTCTTC. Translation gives CASSLVAGGLYNEQFF.

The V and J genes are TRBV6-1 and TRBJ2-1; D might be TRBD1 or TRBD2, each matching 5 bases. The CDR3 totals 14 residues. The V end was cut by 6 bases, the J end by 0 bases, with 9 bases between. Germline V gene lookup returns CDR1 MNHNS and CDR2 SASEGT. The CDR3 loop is CASSSGSSYNEQFF. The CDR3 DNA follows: TGTGCCAGCAGCTCAGGGAGCTCCTACAATGAGCAGTTCTTC.

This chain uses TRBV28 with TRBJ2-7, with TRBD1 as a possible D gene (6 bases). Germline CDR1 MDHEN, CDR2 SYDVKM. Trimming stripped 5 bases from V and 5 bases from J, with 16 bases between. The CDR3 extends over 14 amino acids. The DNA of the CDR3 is TGTGCCAGCAGTACACCTGACAGGCGGCACGAGCAGTACTTC. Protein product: CASSTPDRRHEQYF.

DNA of the CDR3: TGTGCCAGTAGTATAGCGGGTTCGGGAGCTTTCTTT. Amino acid sequence: CASSIAGSGAFF. The J gene is TRBJ1-1, the V gene TRBV19; D unresolved. Trimming took 1 base from V and 10 from J, leaving 10 bases between them. The germline V gene has CDR1 LNHDA and CDR2 SQIVND (reference sequence). There are 12 residues in the CDR3.

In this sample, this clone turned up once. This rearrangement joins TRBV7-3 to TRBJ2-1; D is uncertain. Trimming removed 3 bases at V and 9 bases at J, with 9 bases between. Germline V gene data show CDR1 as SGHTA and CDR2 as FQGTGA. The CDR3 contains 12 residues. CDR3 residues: CASSLSAGEQFF. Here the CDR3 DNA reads TGTGCCAGCAGCTTGAGTGCCGGTGAGCAGTTCTTC.

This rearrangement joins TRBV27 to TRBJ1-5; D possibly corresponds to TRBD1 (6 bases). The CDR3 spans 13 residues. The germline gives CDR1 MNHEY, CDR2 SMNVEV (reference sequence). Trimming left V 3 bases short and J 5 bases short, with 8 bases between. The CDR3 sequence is CASSFGGHQPQHF. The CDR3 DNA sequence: TGTGCCAGCAGTTTTGGGGGCCATCAGCCCCAGCATTTT.

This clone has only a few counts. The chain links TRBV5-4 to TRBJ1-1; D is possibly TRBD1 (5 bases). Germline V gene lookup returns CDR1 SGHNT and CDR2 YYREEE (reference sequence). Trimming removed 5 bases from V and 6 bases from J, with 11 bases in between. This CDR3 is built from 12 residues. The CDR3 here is CASRHTGSEAFF. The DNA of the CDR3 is TGTGCCAGCAGACATACAGGCTCTGAAGCTTTCTTT.

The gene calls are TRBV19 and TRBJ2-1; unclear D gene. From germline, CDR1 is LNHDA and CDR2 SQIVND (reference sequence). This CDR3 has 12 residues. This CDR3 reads CGVGDSYNEQFF. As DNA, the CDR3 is TGTGGCGTTGGCGACTCCTACAATGAGCAGTTCTTC.

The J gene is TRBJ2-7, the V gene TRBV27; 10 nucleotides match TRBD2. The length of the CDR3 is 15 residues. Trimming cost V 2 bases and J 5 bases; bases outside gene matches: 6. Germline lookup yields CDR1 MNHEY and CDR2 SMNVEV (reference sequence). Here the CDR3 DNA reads TGTGCCAGCAGTTTAACGGTTAGCGGGAGGAACGAGCAGTACTTC. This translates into CASSLTVSGRNEQYF.

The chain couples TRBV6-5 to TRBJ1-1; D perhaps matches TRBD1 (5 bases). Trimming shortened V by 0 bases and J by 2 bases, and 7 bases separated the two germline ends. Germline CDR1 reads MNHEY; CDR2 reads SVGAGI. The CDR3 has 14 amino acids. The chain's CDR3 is CASSYSGGNTEAFF. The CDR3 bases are TGTGCCAGCAGTTACTCCGGGGGAAACACTGAAGCTTTCTTT.

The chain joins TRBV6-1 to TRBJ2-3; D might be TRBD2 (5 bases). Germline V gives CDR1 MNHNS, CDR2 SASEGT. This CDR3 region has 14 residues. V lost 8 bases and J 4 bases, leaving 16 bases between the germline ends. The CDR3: CASPSLKEADTQYF. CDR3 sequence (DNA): TGTGCCAGCCCCTCCCTTAAGGAGGCAGATACGCAGTATTTT.

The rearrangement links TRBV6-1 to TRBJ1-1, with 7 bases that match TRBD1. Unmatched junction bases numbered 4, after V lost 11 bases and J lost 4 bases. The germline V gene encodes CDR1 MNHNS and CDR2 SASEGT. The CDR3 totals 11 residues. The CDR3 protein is CASQGSTEAFF. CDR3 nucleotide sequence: TGTGCCTCACAGGGGTCCACTGAAGCTTTCTTT.

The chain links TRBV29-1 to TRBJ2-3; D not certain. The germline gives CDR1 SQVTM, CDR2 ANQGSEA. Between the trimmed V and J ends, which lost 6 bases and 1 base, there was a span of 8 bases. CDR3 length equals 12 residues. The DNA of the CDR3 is TGCAGCGTGCCGCCCGGCACAGATACGCAGTATTTT. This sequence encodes CSVPPGTDTQYF.

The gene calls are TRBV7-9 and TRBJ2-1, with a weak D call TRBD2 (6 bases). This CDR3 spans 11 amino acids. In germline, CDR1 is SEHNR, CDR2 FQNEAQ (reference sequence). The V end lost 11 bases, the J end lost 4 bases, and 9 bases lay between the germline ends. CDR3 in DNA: TGTGCCGGCCGGGGGTACAATGAGCAGTTCTTC. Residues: CAGRGYNEQFF.

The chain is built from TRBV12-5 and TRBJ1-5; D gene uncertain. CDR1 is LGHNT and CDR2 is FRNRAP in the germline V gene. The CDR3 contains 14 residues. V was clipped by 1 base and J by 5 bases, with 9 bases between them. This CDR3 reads CASGLGTGDQPQHF. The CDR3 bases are TGTGCTAGTGGTTTGGGGACGGGCGATCAGCCCCAGCATTTT.

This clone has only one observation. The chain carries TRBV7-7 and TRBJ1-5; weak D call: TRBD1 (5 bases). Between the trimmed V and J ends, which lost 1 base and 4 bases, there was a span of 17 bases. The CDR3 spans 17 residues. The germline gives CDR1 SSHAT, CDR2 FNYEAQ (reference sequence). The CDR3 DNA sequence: TGTGCCAGCAGCTTAGTGTCCCGGGGCGCGCTTAATCAGCCCCAGCATTTT. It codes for CASSLVSRGALNQPQHF.

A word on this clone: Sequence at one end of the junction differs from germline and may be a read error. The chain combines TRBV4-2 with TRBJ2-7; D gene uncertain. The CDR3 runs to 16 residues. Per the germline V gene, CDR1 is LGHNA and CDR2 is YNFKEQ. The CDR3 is CASSQDGEGFSDEQYF. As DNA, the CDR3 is TGTGCCAGCAGCCAAGATGGAGAAGGTTTCTCCGACGAGCAGTACTTC.

CDR3 in amino acids: CAWGPSPDRVEDTQYF. CDR3 nucleotide sequence: TGTGCCTGGGGCCCTTCTCCGGACAGGGTGGAAGATACGCAGTATTTT. The chain uses TRBV30 and TRBJ2-3; TRBD1 aligns across 8 bases. Looked up from germline, CDR1 is GTSNPN and CDR2 is SVGIG (reference sequence). J gave up 5 bases and V 5 bases, and 15 bases lay outside the gene matches. The length of the CDR3 is 16 residues.

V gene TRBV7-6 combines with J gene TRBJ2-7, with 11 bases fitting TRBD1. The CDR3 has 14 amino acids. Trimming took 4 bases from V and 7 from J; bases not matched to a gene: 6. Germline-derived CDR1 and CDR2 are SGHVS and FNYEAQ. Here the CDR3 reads CASSSGTGGLEQYF. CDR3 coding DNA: TGTGCCAGCAGCTCAGGGACAGGGGGGCTAGAGCAGTACTTC.

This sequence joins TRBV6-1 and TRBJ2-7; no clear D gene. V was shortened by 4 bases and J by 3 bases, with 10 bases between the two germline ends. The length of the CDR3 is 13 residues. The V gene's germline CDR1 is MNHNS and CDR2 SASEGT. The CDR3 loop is CASSGFIFYEQYF. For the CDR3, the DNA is TGTGCCAGCAGTGGGTTCATCTTCTACGAGCAGTACTTC.

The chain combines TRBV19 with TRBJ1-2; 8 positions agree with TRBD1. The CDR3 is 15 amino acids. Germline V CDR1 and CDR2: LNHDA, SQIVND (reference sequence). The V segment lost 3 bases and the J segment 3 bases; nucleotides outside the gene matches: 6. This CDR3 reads CASSIPDRAYYGYTF. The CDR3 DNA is TGTGCCAGTAGTATTCCGGACAGGGCCTACTATGGCTACACCTTC.